A single sample is the source of the 12 T cell receptor beta chains below, sequenced in a study of low-dose radiotherapy and immunotherapy resistance in tumors. First-strand cDNA relied on TRAV- and TRBV-specific primers spanning alpha and beta chains. The authors amplified TCRs for about 18 PCR cycles with a constant-region primer and a V-primer adapter. MiXCR, run by TCRdb on the reads, gives a single entry per CDR3 protein. Found here are more than 70,000 distinct CDR3 sequences, more than 20% of them singletons; the top ten hold roughly 13%. Indicated time point: after trial treatment. Treatment: LDRT plus nivolumab, ipilimumab, low-dose cyclophosphamide and aspirin (RACIN trial). This sample comprised PBMCs, obtained after low-dose radiotherapy plus immunotherapy. Receptor source: a female donor with ovarian cancer.

The chain has TRBV28 and TRBJ2-7, with TRBD1 identical over 7 bases. Trimming at V came to 3 bases and at J to 5 bases, leaving 16 bases not matched to a gene. The germline V gene encodes CDR1 MDHEN and CDR2 SYDVKM. CDR3 length: 17 amino acids. This CDR3 reads CASSFISFDRVMHEQYF. DNA of the CDR3: TGTGCCAGCAGTTTTATCAGTTTTGACAGGGTAATGCACGAGCAGTACTTC.

Ten or more counts support this clonotype. V is TRBV7-9 and J is TRBJ2-1; D is perhaps TRBD1 (6 bases). Germline values: CDR1 SEHNR, CDR2 FQNEAQ (reference sequence). This CDR3 region has 14 residues. Trimming removed 6 bases at V and 5 bases at J, with 14 bases between. The CDR3, as DNA: TGTGCCAGCAGGCCAACAGGGTCAGACAATGAGCAGTTCTTC. Translation: CASRPTGSDNEQFF.

About this clonotype: Since a far larger clone is one base different, this is likely a read error. The chain is built from TRBV12-3 or TRBV12-4 and TRBJ2-7; weak D call: TRBD1 (5 bases). The CDR3 consists of 16 residues. V was pared by 2 bases and J by 7 bases, with 21 bases between. CDR3 in DNA: TGTGCCAGCAGTTTACTGTGGACAACCTCCTACAATGAGCAGTACTTC. It codes for CASSLLWTTSYNEQYF.

This clonotype was detected many times. The chain combines TRBV4-1 with TRBJ2-1; perhaps D is TRBD1 or TRBD2 (5 bases each). V was cut by 5 bases and J by 3 bases, with 20 bases left in between. The CDR3 runs to 17 residues. Germline-derived CDR1 and CDR2 are MGHRA and YSYEKL. CDR3 residues: CASSNTRTGPVYNEQFF. The CDR3 DNA sequence: TGCGCCAGCAGCAACACCCGCACGGGGCCAGTCTACAATGAGCAGTTCTTC.

This clonotype was seen ten or more times. The genes are TRBV1 and TRBJ2-1; no DNA check was done on the table's D call, TRBD2. TRBV1 is designated a pseudogene. This CDR3 contains 17 residues. The CDR3, as DNA: TGCGCCAGCAGCCCGGTCCCCGGGACTAGCGGCGACAATGAGCAGTTCTTC. This codes for CASSPVPGTSGDNEQFF.

This clonotype was found many times. The chain joins TRBV13 to TRBJ2-3, with D possibly TRBD2 on 7 matching bases. Germline CDR1 PRHDT, CDR2 FYEKMQ (reference sequence). Trimming cost V 5 bases and J 6 bases, with 24 bases left between them. The CDR3 sequence is 17 residues long. CDR3 nucleotide sequence: TGTGCCAGCAGCGATACCGGACGAGGGAGGGGGTCCGATACGCAGTATTTT. Protein sequence: CASSDTGRGRGSDTQYF.

Comments on this clonotype: This may come from a read error, since a much larger clone is one base off. Here the CDR3 omits its conserved ending phenylalanine or tryptophan, so a read error is the likely source. V is TRBV20-1 and J is TRBJ2-3, with TRBD2 identical over 14 bases. J lost 7 bases, V lost 3 bases, and 15 bases had no gene match. The CDR3 contains 18 residues. Germline-derived CDR1 and CDR2 are DFQATT and SNEGSKA (reference sequence). The CDR3 loop is CSASPLAGLAGGWNTQYL. CDR3 coding DNA: TGCAGTGCTAGTCCCTTAGCTGGACTAGCGGGGGGTTGGAATACGCAGTATCTT.

J is TRBJ2-1 and V is TRBV6-1; D may be TRBD1 (6 bases). The germline V gene encodes CDR1 MNHNS and CDR2 SASEGT. V was trimmed by 8 bases and J by 5 bases, leaving 13 bases between them. This CDR3 contains 13 residues. The CDR3 nucleotides are TGTGCCAGCCGATGGAGACAGGACAATGAGCAGTTCTTC. Residues: CASRWRQDNEQFF.

This clonotype was observed a handful of times. It is unclear where the CDR3 begins or ends on the DNA, so no DNA is shown, and the CDR3 is as TCRdb lists it. The V call is TRBV6-6, the J call TRBJ2-2; the table's D call of TRBD1 was not tested on the DNA. Germline values: CDR1 MNHNY, CDR2 SVGAGI (reference sequence). The CDR3 has 14 residues if both end residues are counted. The chain's CDR3 is CASRTGGTGELFFF.

By share of the sample, this clonotype is medium-sized. The chain carries TRBV28 and TRBJ2-1; TRBD2 matches at 9 bases. Looked up from germline, CDR1 is MDHEN and CDR2 is SYDVKM. V dropped 5 bases and J dropped 6; count of bases not matched to a gene: 11. This CDR3 has 16 amino acids. The CDR3 DNA reads TGTGCCAGCAGTCGCCTCACGGGGCGGGGGGGCAATGAGCAGTTCTTC. Residues: CASSRLTGRGGNEQFF.

The chain employs TRBV28 and TRBJ1-1, with D tentatively TRBD1 (5 bases). This CDR3 has 11 residues. V was cut by 6 bases and J by 10 bases, with 12 bases left in between. Per germline, CDR1 MDHEN and CDR2 SYDVKM. CDR3 coding DNA: TGTGCCAGCAGGCGACAGACCGGAGCTTTCTTT. Its protein product is CASRRQTGAFF.

Many counts were recorded for this clonotype. V is TRBV4-1 and J is TRBJ1-2; TRBD1 aligns across 7 bases. CDR3 length: 16 amino acids. Germline V gene sequence: CDR1 MGHRA, CDR2 YSYEKL. V was clipped by 1 base and J by 5 bases; unmatched bases: 10. The CDR3: CASSQASQETGYGYTF. CDR3 in DNA: TGCGCCAGCAGCCAAGCGAGTCAGGAGACAGGGTATGGCTACACCTTC.